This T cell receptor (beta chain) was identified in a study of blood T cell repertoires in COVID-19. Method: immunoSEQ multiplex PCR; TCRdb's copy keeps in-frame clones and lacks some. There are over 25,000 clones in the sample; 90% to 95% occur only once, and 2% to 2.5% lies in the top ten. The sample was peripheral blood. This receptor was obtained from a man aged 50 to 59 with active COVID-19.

CDR3 in DNA: TGTGCCAGCTCACCATCAAACTCTGAAGCTTTCTTT. Protein product: CASSPSNSEAFF. The chain joins TRBV18 to TRBJ1-1; D is ambiguous. The germline V gene encodes CDR1 KGHSH and CDR2 LQKENI. V gave up 2 bases and J gave up 6 bases, with 7 bases separating them. This CDR3 has 12 amino acids.